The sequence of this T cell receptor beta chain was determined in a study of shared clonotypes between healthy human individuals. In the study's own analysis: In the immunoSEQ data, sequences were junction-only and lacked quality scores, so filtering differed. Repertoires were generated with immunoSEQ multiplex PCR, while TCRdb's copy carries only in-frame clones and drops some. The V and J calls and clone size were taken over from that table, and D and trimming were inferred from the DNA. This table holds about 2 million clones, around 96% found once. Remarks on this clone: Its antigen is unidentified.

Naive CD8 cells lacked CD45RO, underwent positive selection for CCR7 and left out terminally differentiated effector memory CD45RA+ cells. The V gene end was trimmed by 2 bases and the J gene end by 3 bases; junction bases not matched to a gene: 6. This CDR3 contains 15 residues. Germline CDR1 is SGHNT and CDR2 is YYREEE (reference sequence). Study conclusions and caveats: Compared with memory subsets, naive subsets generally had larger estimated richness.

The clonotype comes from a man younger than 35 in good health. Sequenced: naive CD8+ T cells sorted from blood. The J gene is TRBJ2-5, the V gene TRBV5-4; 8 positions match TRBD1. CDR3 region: CASSFAGGAEETQYF. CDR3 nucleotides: TGTGCCAGCAGCTTTGCAGGGGGCGCGGAAGAGACCCAGTACTTC.